These 2 T cell receptor beta chains share one sample of origin, sequenced in a study of brain T cells in children with intractable seizures. Using immunoSEQ multiplex PCR, the repertoire was profiled, and TCRdb retains in-frame clones only, with some absent. Seen here are 340,000 or so clones, about 93% observed once, and the top ten hold around 5%. Time point denoted: blood from clinic visit 5 months post-surgery; TSC patient then seizure free. Sequenced material: peripheral blood, taken roughly 5 months after surgery. The source of these receptors is a boy younger than two with tuberous sclerosis and intractable seizures.

Only one count was recorded for this clone. This chain links TRBV3-1 (or the pseudogene TRBV3-2) with TRBJ2-1; possibly TRBD2 for D (5 bases). Between the trimmed V and J ends, which lost 5 bases and 7 bases, there was a span of 24 bases. The CDR3 is made up of 17 amino acids. CDR1 and CDR2 from the germline V gene are LGHDT and YNNKEL (reference sequence). This CDR3 is CASSNLLGGGFGNEQFF. CDR3 nucleotide sequence: TGTGCCAGCAGCAATCTCTTAGGAGGCGGGTTCGGGAATGAGCAGTTCTTC.

The J gene is TRBJ1-1, the V gene TRBV7-3, with TRBD1 as a possible D gene (6 bases). Germline V lookup: CDR1 SGHTA, CDR2 FQGTGA. CDR3 length: 14 residues. Trimming stripped 2 bases from V and 1 base from J, with 8 bases between. DNA of the CDR3: TGTGCCAGCAGCTTAGGGACACAGAACACTGAAGCTTTCTTT. Translation: CASSLGTQNTEAFF.